These T cell receptor beta chains were read from a single sample in a study of cytomegalovirus exposure and HLA in healthy donors. The repertoire was sequenced with immunoSEQ multiplex PCR; TCRdb's copy has only in-frame clones and lacks some. In the table there are 110,000 to 150,000 clones, around three quarters of which are singletons. The source material was PBMCs. The receptors originated from a woman between 18 and 30 years old in good health and CMV-seropositive. CDR3s include the opening cysteine and the closing phenylalanine or tryptophan. The D gene is left open where the match is weak. Rows may omit the clone size; those that give it use once, few, many or a size class.

V gene	D gene	J gene	clone size	CDR3 DNA	CDR3 protein
TRBV6-5	-	TRBJ1-3	-	TGTGCCAGCAGTTCCCAGGGGAACGGAAACACCATATATTTT	CASSSQGNGNTIYF
TRBV4-1	-	TRBJ2-7	-	TGCGCCAGCAGCCATCCCCTAGGCGAGCAGTACTTC	CASSHPLGEQYF
TRBV29-1	-	TRBJ1-5	-	TGCAGCGTTGAAATTGGGGGCCAGCCCCAGCATTTT	CSVEIGGQPQHF
TRBV4-1	-	TRBJ2-2	-	TGCGCCAGCAGACGTGGACAGACCACCGGGGAGCTGTTTTTT	CASRRGQTTGELFF
TRBV30	-	TRBJ2-4	-	TGTGCCTGGGGCAGGGGAAACATTCAGTACTTC	CAWGRGNIQYF
TRBV15	-	TRBJ1-1	-	TGTGCCACCAGCTGGGGACTGATAAACACTGAAGCTTTCTTT	CATSWGLINTEAFF
TRBV5-1	TRBD2	TRBJ2-3	-	TGCGCCAGCACTTTGGAAACTAGCGGGGGGGCCAGGGATTTT	CASTLETSGGARDF
TRBV5-4	-	TRBJ1-6	few	TGTGCCAGCAGCTGGGAAACGGGACATCGTAATTCACCCCTCCACTTT	CASSWETGHRNSPLHF
TRBV2	-	TRBJ2-7	few	TGTGCCAGCAGTGTCCTTCCTGACTACGAGCAGTACTTC	CASSVLPDYEQYF
TRBV4-3	-	TRBJ1-1	-	TGCGCCAGCAGCCAAGATGGGGGGGGAAGAGCTTTCTTT	CASSQDGGGRAFF
TRBV15	-	TRBJ2-1	few	TGTGCCACCAGCAGAGAATCAGGGGACTACAATGAGCAGTTCTTC	CATSRESGDYNEQFF
TRBV28	TRBD1	TRBJ2-7	-	TGTGCCAGCAGCTGGTTTGGACAGGGCTCCTACGAGCAGTACTTC	CASSWFGQGSYEQYF